This T cell receptor (beta chain) was identified during a study of Tregs in tolerant kidney transplant recipients. The data were produced by immunoSEQ multiplex PCR, yet TCRdb's version contains in-frame clones alone and is incomplete. This sample yields about 64,000 clones, of which over 75% are seen a single time; around 4% belongs to the top ten. Recipients received nonmyeloablative bone marrow transplants from related graft donors, with transient mixed chimerism. Study results and limitations: Findings come from small patient numbers and require larger validation.

J lost 1 base, V lost 3 bases, and 5 bases had no gene match. The CDR3 loop spans 16 amino acids. Germline V gene data show CDR1 as KGHSH and CDR2 as LQKENI. A word on this clone: Its antigen is as yet unknown.

This clonotype originated in a human patient who received a combined kidney and bone marrow transplant. Some T cells may have come from the graft donor. The sequencing here drew on CD4+ T cells from blood (PBMCs), taken 6 months after the transplant. The chain uses TRBV18 and TRBJ1-2, with 10 bases identical to TRBD1. For the CDR3, the DNA is TGTGCCAGCTCACCCACCCGGACAGGGGGTAACTATGGCTACACCTTC. Protein: CASSPTRTGGNYGYTF.